Listed here are 21 T cell receptor beta chains from one sample, sequenced in a study of T cells in women clearing cervical HPV infection (dated by TCRdb to 2017 to 2018). Libraries were prepared through the immunoSEQ multiplex PCR assay. TCRdb took over this immuneACCESS table, retaining in-frame rearrangements with V and J assigned. Such tables are incomplete; in checked studies, under half of the missing clones stem from an unresolved V gene, and the remainder is unexplained. This sample's table has entries for approximately 30,000 clones. The ten largest clones capture roughly 3.6% of the sample. Sample: blood buffy coat. These receptors originate from a woman between 18 and 75 years old with a cervical HPV16 infection that either progressed to CIN3+ or cleared (not recorded which).

With respect to this clone: The read comes to an end 3 residues before the CDR3 does, leaving the germline J gene to fill in the end. The chain carries TRBV10-3 and TRBJ2-7; D is unclear. Germline V gives CDR1 ENHRY, CDR2 SYGVKD. The CDR3 runs to 15 residues. The V gene lost 6 bases and the J gene lost 0 bases, with 15 bases spanning the gap. The part of the CDR3 DNA that was read is TGTGCCATCAGATCAGGTGGTGGCAACTCCTACGAG. Encoded protein: CAIRSGGGNSYE. From start to end, the CDR3 is CAIRSGGGNSYEQYF.

A remark on this clone: The observed sequence ends 3 residues before the CDR3 terminus, with the missing tail filled in from the germline J gene. The rearrangement joins TRBV6-2 or TRBV6-3 to TRBJ2-1; tentative D call: TRBD1 (5 bases). Germline V CDR1 and CDR2: MNHEY, SVGEGT. Trimming removed 6 bases at V and 0 bases at J, with 15 bases between. This CDR3 comprises 16 residues. The CDR3 is CASRYKGSLSYNEQFF. The part of the CDR3 DNA that was read is TGTGCCAGCAGATACAAGGGGTCCCTCTCCTACAATGAG.

As for this clone: Read data end 3 residues before the CDR3 end; the end is taken from the germline J gene. This chain uses TRBV6-1 with TRBJ1-5, with 7 positions matching TRBD1. This CDR3 is built from 15 residues. CDR1 and CDR2 from the germline V gene are MNHNS and SASEGT. The V and J ends lost 4 bases and 4 bases, in that order; junction bases with no gene match: 7. The CDR3 spells CASSVSTGSNQPQHF. The covered CDR3 bases are TGTGCCAGCAGTGTGTCGACAGGGTCTAATCAGCCC.

Note on this clone: The sequenced fragment ends 3 residues before the CDR3 boundary, so the rest is inferred from the germline J gene. This chain uses TRBV18 with TRBJ2-1; D gene ambiguous. This CDR3 has 14 residues. CDR1 is KGHSH, CDR2 LQKENI, per germline. The germline V and J ends were trimmed by 3 bases and 9 bases, with 15 bases remaining between them. CDR3 protein: CASSPAGVSGEQFF. Partial CDR3 DNA: TGTGCCAGCTCACCCGCTGGAGTGTCGGGTGAG. The full variable domain, its missing parts supplied by reference TRBV18 and TRBJ2-1, is NAGVMQNPRHLVRRRGQEARLRCSPMKGHSHVYWYRQLPEEGLKFMVYLQKENIIDESGMPKERFSAEFPKEGPSILRIQQVVRGDSAAYFCASSPAGVSGEQFFGPGTRLTVL.

By frequency, this clone is medium-sized. The observed sequence ends 3 residues before the CDR3 terminus, with the missing tail filled in from the germline J gene. The rearrangement joins TRBV18 to TRBJ2-3, with 7 positions matching TRBD1. The V and J ends lost 6 bases and 1 base, in that order; junction bases with no gene match: 13. Germline V lookup: CDR1 KGHSH, CDR2 LQKENI. This CDR3 is 17 amino acids long. The sequenced CDR3 bases are TGTGCCAGCTCTATCCTGGGAGACAGGGTTGGCACAGATACG. Residues: CASSILGDRVGTDT. The CDR3 in its entirety is CASSILGDRVGTDTQYF.

Comments on this clone: The read terminates 3 residues ahead of where the CDR3 ends, so the germline J gene completes it. The rearrangement uses TRBV12-3 or TRBV12-4 and TRBJ2-3; 9 bases map to TRBD1. J was trimmed by 2 bases and V by 6 bases; bases with no gene match: 6. The CDR3 contains 15 residues. The covered CDR3 bases are TGTGCCAGCAGCCGAGGGACAGGGAACACAGATACG. Protein sequence: CASSRGTGNTDT. The CDR3 reads in full as CASSRGTGNTDTQYF.

About this clone: The read comes to an end 3 residues before the CDR3 does, leaving the germline J gene to fill in the end. The J gene is TRBJ2-1, the V gene TRBV19, with TRBD2 identical over 7 bases. Germline V gene data show CDR1 as LNHDA and CDR2 as SQIVND (reference sequence). This CDR3 contains 15 residues. J gave up 6 bases and V 3 bases, and 8 bases lay outside the gene matches. The covered CDR3 bases are TGTGCCAGTAGTATCTCAAAGCGGGATTTCAATGAG. It specifies CASSISKRDFNE. The whole CDR3 protein is CASSISKRDFNEQFF.

With regard to this clone: The read is 3 residues too short to cover the CDR3 end, so that end is filled in from the germline J gene. J is TRBJ2-3 and V is TRBV5-1; 11 bases agree with TRBD2. CDR1 and CDR2 (germline): SGHRS, YFSETQ. Unmatched junction bases numbered 0, after V lost 5 bases and J lost 1 base. The CDR3 contains 14 residues. CDR3 loop: CASRTSGGTDTQYF. The sequenced part of the CDR3 DNA is TGCGCCAGCAGGACTAGCGGGGGCACAGATACG.

Comment on this clone: The read stops 3 residues short of the end of the CDR3; the missing end is completed from the germline J gene. The chain links TRBV29-1 to TRBJ2-7, with TRBD2 identical over 15 bases. The CDR3 has 15 residues. Germline assignment: CDR1 SQVTM and CDR2 ANQGSEA. V shed 0 bases, J shed 6 bases, and the junction held 3 bases outside the gene matches. CDR3 DNA (partial): TGCAGCGTTGAAGAAGAGGGACTAGCGGGAGGCGAG. It translates to CSVEEEGLAGGE. The whole CDR3 protein reads CSVEEEGLAGGEQYF.

The chain's CDR3 is CASSPGGGLTYEQYF. The sequenced CDR3 bases are TGCGCCAGCAGTCCGGGGGGGGGTCTGACCTACGAG. V and J are TRBV4-1 and TRBJ2-7, with 8 bases that match TRBD2. The read comes to an end 3 residues before the CDR3 does, leaving the germline J gene to fill in the end. Germline CDR1 is MGHRA and CDR2 is YSYEKL. The CDR3 totals 15 residues. J lost 2 bases, V lost 6 bases, and 9 bases had no gene match.

The covered CDR3 bases are TGTGCCAGCCACAAATGTCGCCCCCCGACAGAGAGATTTCCCGAG. Translation: CASHKCRPPTERFPE. The entire CDR3 sequence reads CASHKCRPPTERFPEQYF. J is TRBJ2-7 and V is TRBV7-6, with D possibly being TRBD1 (5 bases). Coverage ceases 3 residues before the CDR3 finishes, and the germline J gene fills in the end. Between the trimmed V and J ends, which lost 8 bases and 6 bases, there was a span of 32 bases. The length of the CDR3 is 18 residues. CDR1 SGHVS and CDR2 FNYEAQ come from the germline V gene.

Comment on this clone: The read ends 3 residues shy of where the CDR3 ends; the end is completed using the germline J gene. The chain links TRBV7-2 to TRBJ2-7; 8 bases map to TRBD2. The germline V gene has CDR1 SGHTA and CDR2 FQGNSA. The V and J ends lost 0 bases and 3 bases, in that order; junction bases with no gene match: 4. The CDR3 is made up of 15 amino acids. CDR3 DNA, as far as it was read: TGTGCCAGCAGCTTAGCGGGGGGGACTAGCTACGAG. It codes for CASSLAGGTSYE. The complete CDR3 sequence is CASSLAGGTSYEQYF.

Comments on this clone: The CDR3 end lies 3 residues beyond the end of the read and is filled in from the germline J gene. This rearrangement joins TRBV5-1 to TRBJ1-1; D uncertain. This CDR3 spans 13 amino acids. The germline V gene encodes CDR1 SGHRS and CDR2 YFSETQ. V lost 2 bases and J 0 bases, leaving 5 bases between the germline ends. Incomplete CDR3 DNA: TGCGCCAGCAGCTTAGGTTTGAACACTGAA. It translates to CASSLGLNTE. The full CDR3 protein reads CASSLGLNTEAFF.

Of note for this clone: The CDR3 goes on 3 residues after the read ends, and that part is filled in from the germline J gene. The chain is built from TRBV6-4 and TRBJ2-1, with TRBD2 identical over 10 bases. The V gene end was trimmed by 0 bases and the J gene end by 6 bases; junction bases not matched to a gene: 5. The V gene's germline CDR1 is MRHNA and CDR2 SNTAGT. The CDR3 covers 16 residues. The CDR3 bases that were read are TGTGCCAGCAGTGACTCTAGCGGGAGGTTCCCCAATGAG. Protein sequence: CASSDSSGRFPNE. In full, the CDR3 reads CASSDSSGRFPNEQFF.

Comment on this clone: Sequencing ends 3 residues short of the CDR3 end; the germline J gene provides the rest. V is TRBV7-2 and J is TRBJ2-2; 12 bases match TRBD2. Germline V gives CDR1 SGHTA, CDR2 FQGNSA. This CDR3 has 14 amino acids. J gave up 8 bases and V 2 bases, and 0 bases lay outside the gene matches. Partial CDR3 DNA: TGTGCCAGCAGCTTAACTAGCGGGAGGGGGGAG. This gives the protein CASSLTSGRGE. The CDR3 in full is CASSLTSGRGELFF.

In the case of this clone: The CDR3 end falls 3 residues outside the read, so it is completed with the germline J gene. The genes are TRBV20-1 and TRBJ2-7, with 7 bases aligning to TRBD2. The CDR3 has 14 residues. V trimming: 4 bases; J trimming: 2 bases; junction bases outside the gene matches: 8. Looked up from germline, CDR1 is DFQATT and CDR2 is SNEGSKA (reference sequence). The CDR3 bases that were read are TGCAGTGCTACTCCCCCTGCGGGAGCCTACGAG. Translating gives CSATPPAGAYE. The full CDR3 protein is CSATPPAGAYEQYF.

Regarding this clone: The read gets to within 3 residues of the CDR3 end, and the germline J gene fills in the rest. Different DNA sequences within this sample yield the same CDR3. This rearrangement joins TRBV2 to TRBJ1-2, with 7 bases matching TRBD1. CDR1 is SNHLY and CDR2 is FYNNEI in the germline V gene. This CDR3 is built from 13 residues. CDR3 DNA, as far as it was read: TGTGCCAGCAGACAGGGGAGCTCGGACGGA. Protein product: CASRQGSSDG. The entire CDR3 protein is CASRQGSSDGYTF.

To note about this clone: The read is 3 residues too short to cover the CDR3 end, so that end is filled in from the germline J gene. This chain links TRBV29-1 with TRBJ2-3; 7 bases agree with TRBD1. The CDR3 has 13 residues. The germline CDR1 and CDR2 sequences are SQVTM and ANQGSEA. V gave up 7 bases and J gave up 5 bases; unmatched junction bases: 9. The CDR3: CSARITGVDTQYF. Incomplete CDR3 DNA: TGCAGCGCCAGAATAACAGGGGTAGATACG.

The CDR3 bases that were read are TGTGCCAGCAGCTTCGGGACAGAGCTCTATGGC. Translated: CASSFGTELYG. The whole CDR3 sequence reads CASSFGTELYGYTF. This chain connects TRBV5-8 to TRBJ1-2, with 7 positions matching TRBD1. The read stops 3 residues short of the end of the CDR3; the missing end is completed from the germline J gene. The CDR3 is 14 amino acids. CDR1 is SGHTS and CDR2 is YDEGEE in the germline V gene. The V and J ends lost 2 bases and 4 bases, in that order; junction bases with no gene match: 5.

Comments on this clone: Read coverage stops 3 residues before the CDR3 terminus; the germline J gene supplies the remainder. J is TRBJ1-1 and V is TRBV19, with 7 positions matching TRBD1. Germline lookup yields CDR1 LNHDA and CDR2 SQIVND (reference sequence). This CDR3 is built from 16 residues. Germline trimming cut 7 bases from V and 1 base from J; bases unmatched to any gene: 12. The DNA read from the CDR3 is TGTGCCAGTACCCCGGCGGGGTGGGACAGGAACACTGAA. It encodes CASTPAGWDRNTE. The CDR3, in full, reads CASTPAGWDRNTEAFF.

As regards this clone: The read stops 3 residues short of the end of the CDR3; the missing end is completed from the germline J gene. The rearrangement uses TRBV7-9 and TRBJ1-2, with unresolved D. V was cut by 5 bases and J by 1 base, with 2 bases left in between. Germline V CDR1 and CDR2: SEHNR, FQNEAQ (reference sequence). This CDR3 comprises 11 residues. CDR3 bases read: TGTGCCAGCAGCCTTAACTATGGC. Its protein is CASSLNYG. The CDR3 in its entirety is CASSLNYGYTF.